Listed here are 32 T cell receptor beta chains from one sample, sequenced in a study of T cells in Graves' hyperthyroidism and ophthalmopathy. Researchers amplified the TCR beta CDR3 regions from RNA transcripts. Using the HTBI primer set, a first-round RT-PCR was run on the TCR CDR3. TCRdb recomputed calls from the multiplex PCR reads with MiXCR, one row per CDR3 protein. The repertoire holds nearly 600,000 distinct CDR3 sequences, 14% seen once, with roughly 7% in the top ten. The sequencing sample was made of blood. The receptors come from a woman between 18 and 29 years old with Graves' ophthalmopathy.

The J gene is TRBJ2-7, the V gene TRBV28; 8 nucleotides match TRBD2. Germline CDR1 is MDHEN and CDR2 is SYDVKM. After removal of 1 base from V and 7 bases from J, the junction contained 6 bases not matched to a gene. The CDR3 is made up of 14 amino acids. This CDR3 reads CASSLSSGSEEQYF. For the CDR3, the DNA is TGTGCCAGCAGTTTATCAAGCGGGAGCGAAGAGCAGTACTTC.

This clonotype showed up just a few times. V usage is TRBV7-9 and J usage is TRBJ1-6, with D unclear. This CDR3 is built from 14 residues. Germline CDR1 SEHNR, CDR2 FQNEAQ (reference sequence). Trimming removed 1 base from V and 5 bases from J, with 6 bases in between. This CDR3 is CASSLENHNSPLHF. Written as DNA, the CDR3 is TGTGCCAGCAGCTTAGAGAACCATAATTCACCCCTCCACTTT.

The sample holds many counts of this clonotype. The rearrangement links TRBV6-1 to TRBJ2-2; TRBD1 matches at 9 bases. Per the germline V gene, CDR1 is MNHNS and CDR2 is SASEGT. V lost 6 bases and J lost 8; bases outside the gene matches: 7. The CDR3 has 14 amino acids. This CDR3 reads CASRTGQGIGELFF. The CDR3 region has the DNA TGTGCCAGCAGGACGGGACAGGGTATAGGGGAGCTGTTTTTT.

About this clonotype: Given a much more abundant clone one base away, this may be a read error. The chain carries TRBV29-1 and TRBJ2-7; TRBD1 matches 8 bases. Germline CDR1 is SQVTM and CDR2 is ANQGSEA. The CDR3 length is 12 residues. In DNA, the CDR3 is TGCAGCGTGCGGACAGGGTCCTACGAGCGGTACTTC. Translation: CSVRTGSYERYF.

This clonotype occurred a few times. Possible read error: a much larger clone is one base away. This rearrangement joins TRBV3-1 to TRBJ1-2; D not resolved. This CDR3 contains 14 residues. Germline V lookup: CDR1 LGHDT, CDR2 YNNKEL (reference sequence). The CDR3 is CASSQEMRSYGYPF. The CDR3 nucleotides read TGTGCCAGCAGCCAAGAAATGAGGAGCTATGGCTACCCCTTC.

This clonotype was counted many times. The CDR3 loop is CASSLWDPGRNEKLFF. For the CDR3, the DNA is TGTGCCAGCAGTTTGTGGGACCCCGGAAGGAATGAAAAACTGTTTTTT. This rearrangement joins TRBV27 to TRBJ1-4; a weak D match, TRBD1 (5 bases). The ends were cut back, 3 bases at V and 5 bases at J, with 16 bases in the middle. The CDR3 consists of 16 residues. Germline values: CDR1 MNHEY, CDR2 SMNVEV (reference sequence).

The gene calls are TRBV27 and TRBJ2-4; 11 positions match TRBD2. Looked up from germline, CDR1 is MNHEY and CDR2 is SMNVEV (reference sequence). With 2 bases clipped from V and 7 bases from J, the junction kept 4 bases outside the gene matches. This CDR3 has 15 residues. CDR3 residues: CASSLGASGRNIQYF. The CDR3 nucleotides read TGTGCCAGCAGTTTAGGGGCTAGCGGGAGGAACATTCAGTACTTC.

This clonotype was recorded many times. This rearrangement joins TRBV12-3 or TRBV12-4 to TRBJ2-2; 9 bases are shared with TRBD2. The CDR3 extends over 16 amino acids. V shed 5 bases, J shed 3 bases, and the junction held 7 bases outside the gene matches. In DNA form, the CDR3 reads TGTGCCAGCAGTCCGCCTAGCGGGACACACACCGGGGAGCTGTTTTTT. It codes for CASSPPSGTHTGELFF.

At least ten counts were recorded for this clonotype. V is TRBV7-9 and J is TRBJ2-1; a possible D gene is TRBD2 (5 bases). V gave up 3 bases and J gave up 7 bases, with 10 bases separating them. Germline V gene lookup returns CDR1 SEHNR and CDR2 FQNEAQ (reference sequence). The CDR3 covers 13 residues. The CDR3 is CASSFRTGNEQFF. CDR3 nucleotide sequence: TGTGCCAGCAGCTTCCGGACGGGAAATGAGCAGTTCTTC.

The V and J genes are TRBV9 and TRBJ2-5; TRBD2 is a possible D gene (5 bases). The germline V gene has CDR1 SGDLS and CDR2 YYNGEE. The CDR3 has 15 amino acids. V lost 0 bases and J lost 2, with 11 bases in between. The DNA of the CDR3 is TGTGCCAGCAGCGTAGGAGGGCTAGGGCAAGAGACCCAGTACTTC. This codes for CASSVGGLGQETQYF.

This clonotype was found many times. The chain uses TRBV28 and TRBJ1-2; no clear D gene. The CDR3 consists of 12 residues. Trimming shortened V by 7 bases and J by 1 base, and 7 bases separated the two germline ends. Germline V gene lookup returns CDR1 MDHEN and CDR2 SYDVKM. This CDR3 is CASTAVNYGYTF. The CDR3 DNA is TGTGCCAGCACTGCGGTTAACTATGGCTACACCTTC.

This chain joins TRBV5-5 and TRBJ2-1; D is uncertain. V dropped 0 bases and J dropped 7 bases, with 14 bases sitting between them. Germline V lookup: CDR1 SGHKS, CDR2 YYEKEE (reference sequence). The CDR3 is 15 amino acids. CDR3 loop: CASSLGEKSGNEQFF. DNA for the CDR3: TGTGCCAGCAGCTTGGGGGAAAAAAGTGGGAATGAGCAGTTCTTC.

V and J are TRBV6-1 and TRBJ2-3; no reliable D call. Germline V gene sequence: CDR1 MNHNS, CDR2 SASEGT. V was shortened by 6 bases and J by 2 bases, with 15 bases between the two germline ends. This CDR3 region has 15 residues. CDR3 residues: CASRALSRDTDTQYF. In DNA, the CDR3 is TGTGCCAGCAGGGCCCTTTCACGTGACACAGATACGCAGTATTTT.

In this sample, this clonotype turned up many times. The genes are TRBV19 and TRBJ2-7, with a tentative D call TRBD1 (6 bases). Germline V gene data show CDR1 as LNHDA and CDR2 as SQIVND (reference sequence). Between the trimmed V and J ends, which lost 4 bases and 0 bases, there was a span of 7 bases. The CDR3 consists of 13 residues. The CDR3: CASSKGGSYEQYF. CDR3 DNA sequence: TGTGCCAGTAGTAAAGGGGGCTCCTACGAGCAGTACTTC. Complete variable domain (other parts from reference TRBV19 and TRBJ2-7): DGGITQSPKYLFRKEGQNVTLSCEQNLNHDAMYWYRQDPGQGLRLIYYSQIVNDFQKGDIAEGYSVSREKKESFPLTVTSAQKNPTAFYLCASSKGGSYEQYFGPGTRLTVT.

The chain employs TRBV28 and TRBJ2-3; 9 bases are a match to TRBD2. Germline V gives CDR1 MDHEN, CDR2 SYDVKM. Trimming took 10 bases from V and 2 from J; bases not matched to a gene: 10. The CDR3 totals 15 residues. The CDR3 sequence: CATLGTSRYTDTQYF. The DNA for the CDR3 is TGTGCCACCCTGGGGACTAGCAGGTACACAGATACGCAGTATTTT.

This clonotype was seen a handful of times. The gene calls are TRBV20-1 and TRBJ2-2; TRBD1 matches at 7 bases. The CDR3 totals 16 residues. V dropped 1 base and J dropped 2; count of bases not matched to a gene: 7. Germline values: CDR1 DFQATT, CDR2 SNEGSKA (reference sequence). For the CDR3, the DNA is TGCAGTGCTAGAGTACACGGGACAGTAAACACCGGGGAGCTGTTTTTT. It yields the protein CSARVHGTVNTGELFF.

This clonotype showed up just a few times. Just one base apart from a much larger clone, this may be a read error. The chain recombines TRBV7-2 with TRBJ2-5; 11 bases are shared with TRBD2. The CDR3 is made up of 16 amino acids. The V gene end was trimmed by 3 bases and the J gene end by 4 bases; junction bases not matched to a gene: 7. Germline V gives CDR1 SGHTA, CDR2 FQGNSA. CDR3 loop: CASSLGGLAVRETQYF. The CDR3 coding sequence is TGTGCCAGCAGCTTGGGGGGACTAGCGGTCCGAGAGACCCAGTACTTC.

At least ten counts were recorded for this clonotype. The J gene is TRBJ2-5, the V gene TRBV27; D is unresolved. Germline lookup yields CDR1 MNHEY and CDR2 SMNVEV (reference sequence). V lost 2 bases to trimming and J lost 5 bases, with 6 bases between them. This CDR3 is built from 12 residues. CDR3 DNA: TGTGCCAGCAGTTTAATGGGGGAGACCCAGTACTTC. As protein: CASSLMGETQYF.

This clonotype was seen at least ten times. This chain joins TRBV7-2 and TRBJ2-7; 8 bases agree with TRBD2. The germline V gene has CDR1 SGHTA and CDR2 FQGNSA. V shed 5 bases and J 3 bases; nucleotides not matched to a gene: 9. The CDR3 totals 15 residues. As DNA, the CDR3 is TGTGCCAGCAGCCAAAGCGGGAGCGGGGGCTACGAGCAGTACTTC. Translating gives CASSQSGSGGYEQYF.

This clonotype came up a few times. The rearrangement joins TRBV19 to TRBJ1-1, with TRBD1 as a possible D gene (5 bases). V dropped 5 bases and J dropped 7 bases, with 14 bases sitting between them. CDR1 LNHDA and CDR2 SQIVND come from the germline V gene (reference sequence). This CDR3 comprises 13 residues. Here the CDR3 reads CASSATGTIEAFF. The CDR3 DNA reads as TGTGCCAGTAGTGCTACCGGGACGATTGAAGCTTTCTTT.

This clonotype has more than one count but fewer than ten. The J gene is TRBJ2-7, the V gene TRBV7-3; D uncertain. V lost 5 bases, J lost 2 bases, and 22 bases lay in between. Germline loops: CDR1 SGHTA, CDR2 FQGTGA. The CDR3 has 17 amino acids. CDR3 protein: CASSTQRPPDPPYEQYF. The CDR3 nucleotides read TGTGCCAGCAGCACTCAAAGGCCCCCTGACCCCCCCTACGAGCAGTACTTC.

This clonotype was observed many times. The chain is built from TRBV11-2 and TRBJ2-3; D is possibly TRBD1 (6 bases). Germline CDR1 reads SGHAT; CDR2 reads FQNNGV. Trimming took 5 bases from V and 0 from J, leaving 15 bases between them. The CDR3 consists of 16 residues. The CDR3 DNA follows: TGTGCCAGCAGCGCCCGACAGGACGCTAGCACAGATACGCAGTATTTT. Encoded protein: CASSARQDASTDTQYF.

This sequence joins TRBV20-1 and TRBJ1-2, with D perhaps TRBD1 (5 bases). The CDR3 runs 14 residues. V lost 6 bases to trimming and J lost 4 bases, with 18 bases between them. From germline, CDR1 is DFQATT and CDR2 SNEGSKA (reference sequence). Here the CDR3 DNA reads TGCAGTGCCTTAATCGGGGGGGGGTCCTATGGCTACACCTTC. Its protein is CSALIGGGSYGYTF.

The CDR3 DNA sequence: TGTGCCAGTAGACCTTCTGCCCAGGGAGCTGGAAACACCATATATTTT. Translated, it gives CASRPSAQGAGNTIYF. This rearrangement joins TRBV19 to TRBJ1-3; a weak D match, TRBD1 (5 bases). Trimming pared 6 bases from V and 2 bases from J, leaving 17 bases between. The CDR3 sequence is 16 residues long. Germline V gene data show CDR1 as LNHDA and CDR2 as SQIVND (reference sequence).

The V gene is TRBV20-1, the J gene TRBJ1-1; the D gene is possibly TRBD1 (5 bases). This CDR3 has 12 residues. CDR1 DFQATT and CDR2 SNEGSKA come from the germline V gene (reference sequence). Trimming removed 3 bases at V and 3 bases at J, with 8 bases between. This chain's CDR3 is CSASGGDTEAFF. DNA of the CDR3: TGCAGTGCTAGTGGGGGGGACACTGAAGCTTTCTTT.

The chain has TRBV18 and TRBJ1-3; D is undetermined. The CDR3 spans 16 residues. CDR1 and CDR2 (germline): KGHSH, LQKENI. Trimming took off 3 bases at V and 0 bases at J, with 12 bases between the two ends. In nucleotides, the CDR3 is TGTGCCAGCTCACCTTCCCCCGGAAACTCTGGAAACACCATATATTTT. Amino acid sequence: CASSPSPGNSGNTIYF.

This clonotype was recorded many times. This chain links TRBV27 with TRBJ1-5, with D hard to call. This CDR3 contains 15 residues. From germline, CDR1 is MNHEY and CDR2 SMNVEV (reference sequence). With 4 bases removed from V and 1 base from J, the gap between germline ends came to 11 bases. The CDR3 DNA reads TGTGCCAGCAGTTCCTACAGTGGCAGCAATCAGCCCCAGCATTTT. Translated, it gives CASSSYSGSNQPQHF.

This clonotype came up many times. This chain connects TRBV7-2 to TRBJ2-5; possibly TRBD1 for D (7 bases). CDR1 is SGHTA, CDR2 FQGNSA, per germline. This CDR3 is built from 16 residues. Deletions cut 3 bases from V and 5 bases from J, with 19 bases between. The CDR3 bases are TGTGCCAGCAGCTTGGGGGCAGGGGGGTTTCTGGAGACCCAGTACTTC. Its protein product is CASSLGAGGFLETQYF.

For this clonotype: This could be a read error, since a much larger clone is one nucleotide away. The chain joins TRBV6-1 to TRBJ2-7, with TRBD2 identical over 8 bases. Trimming at V came to 6 bases and at J to 5 bases, leaving 9 bases not matched to a gene. Germline loops: CDR1 MNHNS, CDR2 SASEGT. The length of the CDR3 is 14 residues. This CDR3 reads CASRTTGGRDEQYF. The CDR3 nucleotides read TGTGCCAGCAGAACCACGGGGGGGAGGGACGAGCAGTACTTC.

This clonotype came up many times. The CDR3 DNA is TGTGCCAGCAGCTTAGGGCTAGGGGCTGTTCGAAAGACTGAAGCTTTCTTT. Residues: CASSLGLGAVRKTEAFF. The chain uses TRBV7-9 and TRBJ1-1, with D possibly TRBD1 on 5 matching bases. Germline V lookup: CDR1 SEHNR, CDR2 FQNEAQ (reference sequence). This CDR3 spans 17 amino acids. Trimming stripped 1 base from V and 5 bases from J, with 20 bases between.

This clonotype was detected ten times or more. This rearrangement joins TRBV28 to TRBJ2-7; either TRBD1 or TRBD2 may supply D (6 bases each). Germline V lookup: CDR1 MDHEN, CDR2 SYDVKM. The CDR3 length is 13 residues. V lost 4 bases, J lost 6 bases, and 13 bases lay in between. The CDR3 reads CASSSPRGPEQYF. The CDR3 nucleotides read TGTGCCAGCAGTTCCCCTCGGGGGCCCGAGCAGTACTTC.

The chain combines TRBV7-9 with TRBJ2-2; perhaps D is TRBD1 or TRBD2 (5 bases each). Trimming removed 3 bases from V and 1 base from J, with 27 bases in between. Germline-derived CDR1 and CDR2 are SEHNR and FQNEAQ (reference sequence). CDR3 size: 21 residues. CDR3 nucleotide sequence: TGTGCCAGCAGCTTGGGACCCATACCTCGACCAAGCGGCCAGAACACCGGGGAGCTGTTTTTT. It codes for CASSLGPIPRPSGQNTGELFF. Together with reference TRBV7-9 and TRBJ2-2, the CDR3 gives the full variable domain: DTGVSQNPRHKITKRGQNVTFRCDPISEHNRLYWYRQTLGQGPEFLTYFQNEAQLEKSRLLSDRFSAERPKGSFSTLEIQRTEQGDSAMYLCASSLGPIPRPSGQNTGELFFGEGSRLTVL.